The next 16 T cell receptor beta chains were all read from a single sample in a study of blood T cell repertoires in COVID-19. Profiling relied on immunoSEQ multiplex PCR, and the TCRdb table lists in-frame clones only, not all of them. The sample lists about 200,000 clones, about 88% occurring once. The sample consisted of peripheral blood. These TCRs come from a man between 40 and 49 years old with active or convalescent COVID-19.

The CDR3 coding sequence is TGTGCCAGCAGCCAAGATGCAGGGGGCTGGACAGATACGCAGTATTTT. Translated, it gives CASSQDAGGWTDTQYF. The chain couples TRBV4-2 to TRBJ2-3; 8 bases match TRBD1. The length of the CDR3 is 16 residues. Losses at the gene ends were 0 bases for V and 3 bases for J; bases not matched to a gene: 5. Per germline, CDR1 LGHNA and CDR2 YNFKEQ.

For this clone: A read error may account for a junction end that differs from germline. The chain carries TRBV5-4 and TRBJ2-7; a weak D match, TRBD1 (6 bases). This CDR3 has 13 amino acids. Germline V gives CDR1 SGHNT, CDR2 YYREEE (reference sequence). The CDR3 region is CASSSAAGTMTDF. CDR3 sequence (DNA): TGTGCCAGCAGCTCGGCCGCCGGGACAATGACGGACTTC. Using reference TRBV5-4 and TRBJ2-7 for the parts outside the CDR3, the full variable domain is ETGVTQSPTHLIKTRGQQVTLRCSSQSGHNTVSWYQQALGQGPQFIFQYYREEENGRGNFPPRFSGLQFPNYSSELNVNALELDDSALYLCASSSAAGTMTDFGPGTRLTVT.

The chain uses TRBV6-6 and TRBJ1-6; D not certain. CDR3 length: 13 amino acids. Trimming stripped 6 bases from V and 8 bases from J, with 11 bases between. Germline loops: CDR1 MNHNY, CDR2 SVGAGI (reference sequence). CDR3 protein: CASREFGDSPLHF. CDR3 DNA: TGTGCCAGCAGGGAGTTCGGGGATTCACCCCTCCACTTT.

The J gene is TRBJ1-6, the V gene TRBV7-8; TRBD1 matches at 9 bases. The CDR3 extends over 15 amino acids. V lost 7 bases to trimming and J lost 6 bases; unmatched junction nucleotides: 7. Per germline, CDR1 SGHVS and CDR2 FQNEAQ. CDR3 in DNA: TGTGCCAGCAACGACAGGGGGGACGGTAATTCACCCCTCCACTTT. This sequence encodes CASNDRGDGNSPLHF. Drawing the rest from reference TRBV7-8 and TRBJ1-6, the complete variable domain is GAGVSQSPRYKVAKRGQDVALRCDPISGHVSLFWYQQALGQGPEFLTYFQNEAQLDKSGLPSDRFFAERPEGSVSTLKIQRTQQEDSAVYLCASNDRGDGNSPLHFGNGTRLTVT.

This chain uses TRBV28 with TRBJ1-2; 7 positions agree with TRBD1. The CDR3 covers 15 residues. V was clipped by 5 bases and J by 4 bases; unmatched bases: 10. The V gene's germline CDR1 is MDHEN and CDR2 SYDVKM. DNA of the CDR3: TGTGCCAGCAGTAGCCAGGGGGTATATATCTATGGCTACACCTTC. Its translation: CASSSQGVYIYGYTF.

In its sample, this clone was seen once. The chain has TRBV7-9 and TRBJ1-2; 8 positions agree with TRBD1. The germline CDR1 and CDR2 sequences are SEHNR and FQNEAQ (reference sequence). This CDR3 has 16 amino acids. V was pared by 5 bases and J by 2 bases, with 10 bases of the junction left unmatched. The CDR3 protein is CASSLQTGESNYGYTF. CDR3 coding DNA: TGTGCCAGCAGCCTTCAGACAGGGGAGTCAAACTATGGCTACACCTTC.

In this sample, this clone turned up once. This sequence joins TRBV5-4 and TRBJ1-1; 9 nucleotides align to TRBD1. With 7 bases clipped from V and 5 bases from J, the junction kept 15 bases outside the gene matches. There are 16 residues in the CDR3. Germline loops: CDR1 SGHNT, CDR2 YYREEE (reference sequence). CDR3 amino acids: CASGITLTGGKTEAFF. CDR3 nucleotides: TGTGCCAGCGGAATTACATTGACAGGGGGTAAGACTGAAGCTTTCTTT.

V and J are TRBV28 and TRBJ1-5, with 9 bases fitting TRBD1. Germline values: CDR1 MDHEN, CDR2 SYDVKM. J lost 4 bases, V lost 5 bases, and 15 bases had no gene match. The CDR3 consists of 18 residues. CDR3 loop: CASSPPGTGISWNQPQHF. The CDR3 DNA follows: TGTGCCAGCAGTCCTCCCGGGACAGGGATTAGTTGGAATCAGCCCCAGCATTTT.

The chain recombines TRBV5-6 with TRBJ2-7; perhaps TRBD2 as D (5 bases). Germline lookup yields CDR1 SGHDT and CDR2 YYEEEE. With 2 bases removed from V and 2 bases from J, the gap between germline ends came to 8 bases. The CDR3 sequence is 13 residues long. The CDR3 DNA reads TGTGCCAGCAGCTTTACCGGGACCTACGAGCAGTACTTC. Amino acid sequence: CASSFTGTYEQYF.

The CDR3 DNA reads as TGTGCCAGCAGTTTCTTACAAGGACAGCCGCGAGAGACCCAGTACTTC. Translation: CASSFLQGQPRETQYF. The chain uses TRBV28 and TRBJ2-5, with D tentatively TRBD1 (6 bases). Deletions cut 3 bases from V and 4 bases from J, with 18 bases between. This CDR3 has 16 residues. Germline V gene data show CDR1 as MDHEN and CDR2 as SYDVKM.

This sequence joins TRBV18 and TRBJ1-1; a possible D gene is TRBD1 (6 bases). CDR3 size: 15 residues. Between the trimmed V and J ends, which lost 8 bases and 1 base, there was a span of 17 bases. The V gene's germline CDR1 is KGHSH and CDR2 LQKENI. CDR3 in amino acids: CASKQGWGPNTEAFF. The CDR3 DNA is TGTGCCAGCAAACAGGGTTGGGGGCCGAACACTGAAGCTTTCTTT.

The chain has TRBV5-1 and TRBJ1-3; tentatively, D is TRBD1 (5 bases). Germline CDR1 is SGHRS and CDR2 is YFSETQ. There are 16 residues in the CDR3. V was clipped by 3 bases and J by 2 bases, with 15 bases between them. CDR3 sequence (DNA): TGCGCCAGCAGCTACACGGGGGGTGGAACTGGAAACACCATATATTTT. It yields the protein CASSYTGGGTGNTIYF.

The rearrangement joins TRBV6-1 to TRBJ2-3; TRBD1 matches at 7 bases. The CDR3 consists of 14 residues. V shed 3 bases and J 2 bases; nucleotides not matched to a gene: 2. The germline V gene has CDR1 MNHNS and CDR2 SASEGT. The CDR3 nucleotides read TGTGCCAGCAGTGATGGGACAGCCACAGATACGCAGTATTTT. Translation gives CASSDGTATDTQYF.

The rearrangement joins TRBV6-5 to TRBJ1-1; tentative D call: TRBD1 (5 bases). Trimming cost V 10 bases and J 1 base, with 13 bases left between them. This CDR3 has 13 amino acids. Germline-derived CDR1 and CDR2 are MNHEY and SVGAGI. This chain's CDR3 is CATIQGANTEAFF. In DNA, the CDR3 is TGTGCCACCATTCAAGGGGCGAACACTGAAGCTTTCTTT.

This rearrangement joins TRBV28 to TRBJ1-5; 7 bases agree with TRBD1. The CDR3 has 16 residues. V was clipped by 2 bases and J by 1 base; unmatched bases: 5. Germline CDR1 reads MDHEN; CDR2 reads SYDVKM. The CDR3 nucleotides are TGTGCCAGCAGTTTACTTTCAGGGGGGAGCAATCAGCCCCAGCATTTT. This sequence encodes CASSLLSGGSNQPQHF.

V and J are TRBV7-9 and TRBJ2-7; TRBD1 matches 9 bases. J was trimmed by 3 bases and V by 4 bases; bases with no gene match: 4. The CDR3 consists of 14 residues. Germline V gene data show CDR1 as SEHNR and CDR2 as FQNEAQ (reference sequence). CDR3 nucleotides: TGTGCCAGCAGCTGGGGACAGGGTGACTACGAGCAGTACTTC. This encodes CASSWGQGDYEQYF.